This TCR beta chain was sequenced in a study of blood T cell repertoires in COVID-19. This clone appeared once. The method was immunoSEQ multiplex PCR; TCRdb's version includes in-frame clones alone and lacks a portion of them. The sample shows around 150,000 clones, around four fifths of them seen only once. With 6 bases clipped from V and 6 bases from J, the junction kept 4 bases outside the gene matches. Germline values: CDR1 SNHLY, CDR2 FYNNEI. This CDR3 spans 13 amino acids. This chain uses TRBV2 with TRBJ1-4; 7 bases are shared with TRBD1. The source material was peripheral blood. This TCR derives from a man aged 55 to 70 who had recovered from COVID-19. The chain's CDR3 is CASRVDRDEKLFF. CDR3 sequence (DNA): TGTGCCAGCAGAGTTGACAGGGATGAAAAACTGTTTTTT.